This section outlines one T cell receptor (beta chain) sequence together with its context. The antigen remains undetermined. Losses at the gene ends were 5 bases for V and 8 bases for J; bases not matched to a gene: 7. The CDR3 runs to 13 residues. Looked up from germline, CDR1 is MNHEY and CDR2 is SMNVEV (reference sequence). These data are taken from a study of blood T cells in healthy people across ages. Per sample, no less than 5 micrograms of total RNA were extracted. The use of a sample-barcoded 5' primer and a J-beta primer mix characterized a second PCR of roughly 6 to 12 cycles. TCRdb re-called the 5' RACE reads through MiXCR, storing one row per CDR3 protein. The data hold 2 million or so distinct CDR3 sequences, with roughly 50% observed a single time. Findings and caveats of the study: The lack of PBMC sorting stopped any conclusive naive versus antigen-experienced comparison. Per million T cells, the diversity of TCR beta decreased roughly linearly as age advanced. Diversity was higher, and naive CD4+ cells more numerous, in long-lived donors than in aged donors.

Material for sequencing was blood. This sequence originates from a woman in her thirties or forties in good health. The V and J genes are TRBV27 and TRBJ1-2, with 8 bases identical to TRBD1. The CDR3 protein is CASSMTRGLGYTF. DNA of the CDR3: TGTGCCAGCAGTATGACCAGGGGGCTAGGCTACACCTTC.